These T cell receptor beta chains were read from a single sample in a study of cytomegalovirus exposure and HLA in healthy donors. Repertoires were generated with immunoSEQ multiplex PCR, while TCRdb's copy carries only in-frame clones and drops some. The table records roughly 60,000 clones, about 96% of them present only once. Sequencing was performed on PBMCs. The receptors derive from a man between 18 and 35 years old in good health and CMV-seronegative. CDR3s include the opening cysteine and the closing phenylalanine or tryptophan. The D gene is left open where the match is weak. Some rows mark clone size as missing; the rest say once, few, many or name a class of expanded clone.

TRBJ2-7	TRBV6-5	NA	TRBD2	CASSRRREPYEQYF	TGTGCCAGCAGCCGACGGCGGGAGCCCTACGAGCAGTACTTC
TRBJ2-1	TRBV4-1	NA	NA	CASRSGTSYNEQFF	TGCGCCAGCCGGTCAGGGACTTCGTACAATGAGCAGTTCTTC
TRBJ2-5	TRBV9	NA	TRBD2	CASSDRRLAGYQETQYF	TGTGCCAGCAGCGACCGTCGACTAGCGGGGTACCAAGAGACCCAGTACTTC
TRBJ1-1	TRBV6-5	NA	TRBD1	CASSSPTGQGDTEAFF	TGTGCCAGCAGTTCTCCCACGGGACAGGGGGACACTGAAGCTTTCTTT
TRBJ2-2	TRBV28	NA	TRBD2	CASSHISGREGTGELFF	TGTGCCAGCAGTCACATTAGCGGGAGGGAGGGCACCGGGGAGCTGTTTTTT
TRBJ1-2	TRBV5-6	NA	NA	CASSLRGGFAGYTF	TGTGCCAGCAGCTTAAGAGGGGGATTCGCGGGCTACACCTTC
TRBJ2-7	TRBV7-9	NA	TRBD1	CASSYDRGVYEQYF	TGTGCCAGCAGCTATGACAGGGGAGTCTACGAGCAGTACTTC
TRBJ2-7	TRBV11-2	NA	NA	CASSHIRGTATYEQYF	TGTGCCAGCAGCCATATACGCGGGACAGCCACCTACGAGCAGTACTTC
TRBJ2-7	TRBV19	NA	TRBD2	CASSGTSVNTYEQYF	TGTGCCAGTTCCGGGACTAGCGTCAATACCTACGAGCAGTACTTC
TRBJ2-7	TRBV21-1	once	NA	CASSKALSDSSYEQYF	TGTGCCAGCAGCAAAGCGCTGTCGGACTCCTCCTACGAGCAGTACTTC
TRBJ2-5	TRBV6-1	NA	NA	CASAQNQETQYF	TGTGCCAGTGCACAGAACCAAGAGACCCAGTACTTC
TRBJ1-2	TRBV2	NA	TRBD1	CASVCGQGVCGYTF	TGTGCCAGCGTGTGTGGACAGGGGGTTTGTGGCTACACCTTC